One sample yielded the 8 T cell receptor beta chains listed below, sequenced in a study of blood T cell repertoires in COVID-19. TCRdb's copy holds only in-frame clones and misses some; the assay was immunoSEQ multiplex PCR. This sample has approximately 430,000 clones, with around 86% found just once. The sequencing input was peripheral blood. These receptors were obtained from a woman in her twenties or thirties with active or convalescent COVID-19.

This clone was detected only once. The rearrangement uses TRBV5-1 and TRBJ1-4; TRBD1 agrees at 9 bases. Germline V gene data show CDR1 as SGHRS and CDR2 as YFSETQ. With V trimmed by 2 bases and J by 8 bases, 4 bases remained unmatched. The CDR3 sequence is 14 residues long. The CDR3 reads CASSFGGQGEKLFF. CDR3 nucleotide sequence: TGCGCCAGCAGCTTTGGGGGACAGGGCGAAAAACTGTTTTTT.

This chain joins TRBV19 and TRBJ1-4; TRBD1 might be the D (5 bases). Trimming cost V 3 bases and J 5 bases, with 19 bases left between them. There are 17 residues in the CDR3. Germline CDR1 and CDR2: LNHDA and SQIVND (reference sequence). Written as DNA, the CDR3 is TGTGCCAGTAGTATCCTACTCCCGACAGATAGAAATGAAAAACTGTTTTTT. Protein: CASSILLPTDRNEKLFF.

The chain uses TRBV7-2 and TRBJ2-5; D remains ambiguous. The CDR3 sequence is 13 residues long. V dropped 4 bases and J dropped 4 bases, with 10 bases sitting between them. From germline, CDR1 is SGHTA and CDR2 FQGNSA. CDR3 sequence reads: CASSSFTRETQYF. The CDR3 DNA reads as TGTGCCAGCAGCTCCTTCACGAGAGAGACCCAGTACTTC.

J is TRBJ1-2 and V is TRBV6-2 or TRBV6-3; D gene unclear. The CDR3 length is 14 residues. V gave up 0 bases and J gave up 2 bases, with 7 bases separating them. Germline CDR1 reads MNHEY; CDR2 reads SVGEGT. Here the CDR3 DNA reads TGTGCCAGCAGTTACTCAGCCAGGAACTATGGCTACACCTTC. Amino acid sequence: CASSYSARNYGYTF.

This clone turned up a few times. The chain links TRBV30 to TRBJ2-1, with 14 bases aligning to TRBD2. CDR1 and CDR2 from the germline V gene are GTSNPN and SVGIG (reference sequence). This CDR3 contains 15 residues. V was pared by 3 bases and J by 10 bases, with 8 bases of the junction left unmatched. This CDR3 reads CAWSPGLAGVGEQFF. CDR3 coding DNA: TGTGCCTGGAGCCCGGGACTAGCGGGAGTAGGGGAGCAGTTCTTC. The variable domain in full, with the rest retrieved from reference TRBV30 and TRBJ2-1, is SQTIHQWPATLVQPVGSPLSLECTVEGTSNPNLYWYRQAAGRGLQLLFYSVGIGQISSEVPQNLSASRPQDRQFILSSKKLLLSDSGFYLCAWSPGLAGVGEQFFGPGTRLTVL.

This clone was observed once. This CDR3 is CASNTGGRYGYTF. The CDR3 DNA reads TGTGCCAGCAACACAGGGGGTCGCTATGGCTACACCTTC. The chain links TRBV5-4 to TRBJ1-2; 8 bases line up with TRBD1. The trim removed 6 bases at V and 4 bases at J, leaving 5 bases unmatched. CDR1 and CDR2 from the germline V gene are SGHNT and YYREEE (reference sequence). The CDR3 runs to 13 residues.

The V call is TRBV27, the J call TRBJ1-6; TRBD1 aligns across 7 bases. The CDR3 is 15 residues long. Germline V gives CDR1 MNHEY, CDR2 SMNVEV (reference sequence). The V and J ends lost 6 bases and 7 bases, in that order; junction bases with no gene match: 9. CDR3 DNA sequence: TGTGCCAGCAGCCTCATAGGGGGCCGCAATTCACCCCTCCACTTT. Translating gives CASSLIGGRNSPLHF.

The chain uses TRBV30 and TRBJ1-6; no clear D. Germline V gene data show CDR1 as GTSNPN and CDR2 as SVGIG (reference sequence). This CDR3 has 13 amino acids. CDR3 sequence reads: CASSLQPNSPLHF. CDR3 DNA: TGTGCTTCTTCCTTACAACCTAATTCACCCCTCCACTTT.